These 10 T cell receptor beta chains share one sample of origin, sequenced in a study of cytotoxic CD8 clonotypes in ibrutinib-treated CLL. Produced via immunoSEQ multiplex PCR; TCRdb's table is partial and in-frame only. The sample contains roughly 330,000 clones, over 60% of which appear only once. The sample was PBMCs, taken after 36 months of ibrutinib treatment. The receptors were gathered from a human donor with chronic lymphocytic leukemia.

The gene calls are TRBV6-5 and TRBJ1-2; unclear D gene. V was trimmed by 2 bases and J by 0 bases, leaving 13 bases between them. CDR1 and CDR2 from the germline V gene are MNHEY and SVGAGI. This CDR3 region has 16 residues. The CDR3 region has the DNA TGTGCCAGCAGTTACGGTGGGCACTTAGCTAACTATGGCTACACCTTC. Protein product: CASSYGGHLANYGYTF.

The genes are TRBV19 and TRBJ2-3; no reliable D call. Germline CDR1 is LNHDA and CDR2 is SQIVND (reference sequence). The CDR3 loop spans 15 amino acids. With 3 bases removed from V and 0 bases from J, the gap between germline ends came to 10 bases. The CDR3 reads CASSIAGPSTDTQYF. CDR3 sequence (DNA): TGTGCCAGTAGTATTGCCGGACCTAGCACAGATACGCAGTATTTT.

The CDR3 sequence is CASSASTGIGAGELFF. DNA of the CDR3: TGTGCCAGCAGCGCGTCTACAGGGATTGGGGCCGGGGAGCTGTTTTTT. The gene calls are TRBV9 and TRBJ2-2; perhaps TRBD1 as D (6 bases). The CDR3 length is 16 residues. The germline V and J ends were trimmed by 3 bases and 6 bases, with 18 bases remaining between them. Germline values: CDR1 SGDLS, CDR2 YYNGEE.

The rearrangement joins TRBV9 to TRBJ1-1, with a tentative D call TRBD1 (5 bases). The germline CDR1 and CDR2 sequences are SGDLS and YYNGEE. The CDR3 runs to 13 residues. Trimming took off 5 bases at V and 1 base at J, with 9 bases between the two ends. CDR3 in DNA: TGTGCCAGCAGTTCTGACAGGAACACTGAAGCTTTCTTT. Translation: CASSSDRNTEAFF. Variable domain in full (rest from reference TRBV9 and TRBJ1-1): DSGVTQTPKHLITATGQRVTLRCSPRSGDLSVYWYQQSLDQGLQFLIQYYNGEERAKGNILERFSAQQFPDLHSELNLSSLELGDSALYFCASSSDRNTEAFFGQGTRLTVV.

The chain uses TRBV2 and TRBJ2-6; TRBD1 agrees at 8 bases. Germline values: CDR1 SNHLY, CDR2 FYNNEI. V gave up 6 bases and J gave up 2 bases; unmatched junction bases: 6. This CDR3 spans 16 amino acids. Here the CDR3 reads CASREWTGTGANVLTF. The CDR3 DNA reads TGTGCCAGCAGAGAATGGACAGGGACTGGGGCCAACGTCCTGACTTTC.

The gene calls are TRBV7-2 and TRBJ2-2, with a possible D match to TRBD2 (5 bases). V was clipped by 4 bases and J by 6 bases, with 15 bases between them. Per germline, CDR1 SGHTA and CDR2 FQGNSA. CDR3 length: 15 amino acids. CDR3 sequence (DNA): TGTGCCAGCAGCTCCCGAGGCGGGCCCGCCGGGGAGCTGTTTTTT. Translating it yields CASSSRGGPAGELFF.

J is TRBJ1-2 and V is TRBV15; a weak D match, TRBD1 (5 bases). The CDR3 runs to 13 residues. Germline lookup yields CDR1 LNHNV and CDR2 YYDKDF (reference sequence). Between the trimmed V and J ends, which lost 5 bases and 4 bases, there was a span of 11 bases. This chain's CDR3 is CATSFADSYGYTF. The DNA of the CDR3 is TGTGCCACCAGCTTCGCAGACAGCTATGGCTACACCTTC.

This clone was counted a few times. J is TRBJ2-7 and V is TRBV16, with TRBD2 identical over 7 bases. V was clipped by 5 bases and J by 3 bases; unmatched bases: 4. CDR1 is KGHSY, CDR2 FQNENV, per germline. This CDR3 region has 13 residues. CDR3 protein: CASSSAGIYEQYF. The CDR3 nucleotides are TGTGCCAGCAGCTCAGCGGGAATCTACGAGCAGTACTTC.

In this sample, this clone turned up many times. The chain links TRBV4-1 to TRBJ1-2; D gene uncertain. Trimming cost V 1 base and J 8 bases, with 11 bases left between them. This CDR3 is built from 13 residues. In germline, CDR1 is MGHRA, CDR2 YSYEKL. CDR3 bases: TGCGCCAGCAGCCAAGGTTCTGGGCTCGGCTACACCTTC. Translating it yields CASSQGSGLGYTF.

V and J are TRBV7-7 and TRBJ2-1; D possibly matches TRBD1 or TRBD2 (5 bases each). This CDR3 has 13 residues. The V gene's germline CDR1 is SSHAT and CDR2 FNYEAQ (reference sequence). V lost 4 bases and J lost 6, with 10 bases in between. Here the CDR3 DNA reads TGTGCCAGCAGCTCCCTGGGGACCAATGAGCAGTTCTTC. Amino acids: CASSSLGTNEQFF.